Presented here are 30 T cell receptor beta chains from one specimen sequenced in a study of blood T cell repertoires in COVID-19. This table comes from immunoSEQ multiplex PCR, and its TCRdb copy is limited to in-frame clones, with some not included. The sample consists of 80,000 or so clones, more than 80% of them appearing once. Input material: peripheral blood. These receptor sequences come from a woman older than 75 with acute or convalescent COVID-19.

The chain couples TRBV18 to TRBJ1-5; D is possibly TRBD1 (5 bases). The CDR3 has 13 amino acids. V shed 3 bases and J shed 6 bases, with 9 bases lying between them. Germline-derived CDR1 and CDR2 are KGHSH and LQKENI. CDR3 amino acids: CASSPAGGQPQHF. CDR3 coding DNA: TGTGCCAGCTCACCCGCCGGGGGTCAGCCCCAGCATTTT. Filled out from reference TRBV18 and TRBJ1-5, the complete variable domain reads NAGVMQNPRHLVRRRGQEARLRCSPMKGHSHVYWYRQLPEEGLKFMVYLQKENIIDESGMPKERFSAEFPKEGPSILRIQQVVRGDSAAYFCASSPAGGQPQHFGDGTRLSIL.

The chain recombines TRBV29-1 with TRBJ1-2; D unclear. The CDR3 extends over 12 amino acids. From germline, CDR1 is SQVTM and CDR2 ANQGSEA. The V end lost 4 bases, the J end lost 2 bases, and 8 bases lay between the germline ends. Here the CDR3 reads CSVGGLNYGYTF. The DNA of the CDR3 is TGCAGCGTTGGAGGATTAAACTATGGCTACACCTTC.

The rearrangement joins TRBV7-3 to TRBJ2-6; D is unresolved. Germline V gene lookup returns CDR1 SGHTA and CDR2 FQGTGA. Trimming shortened V by 1 base and J by 0 bases, and 7 bases separated the two germline ends. There are 16 residues in the CDR3. CDR3 amino acids: CASSLMYGSGANVLTF. The CDR3 nucleotides read TGTGCCAGCAGCTTAATGTACGGCTCTGGGGCCAACGTCCTGACTTTC. The full variable domain, completed using reference TRBV7-3 and TRBJ2-6, is GAGVSQTPSNKVTEKGKYVELRCDPISGHTALYWYRQSLGQGPEFLIYFQGTGAADDSGLPNDRFFAVRPEGSVSTLKIQRTERGDSAVYLCASSLMYGSGANVLTFGAGSRLTVL.

The rearrangement joins TRBV19 to TRBJ2-3; D not resolved. CDR1 is LNHDA, CDR2 SQIVND, per germline (reference sequence). CDR3 length equals 12 residues. V was clipped by 3 bases and J by 3 bases, with 4 bases between them. CDR3 coding DNA: TGTGCCAGTAGTATGAGAACAGATACGCAGTATTTT. Translated, it gives CASSMRTDTQYF.

The chain carries TRBV11-2 and TRBJ2-7; D may be TRBD2 (7 bases). Trimming removed 5 bases at V and 6 bases at J, with 20 bases between. From germline, CDR1 is SGHAT and CDR2 FQNNGV. The CDR3 has 15 residues. Written as DNA, the CDR3 is TGTGCCAGCAGCGGGGGGGACATGGGTTTGGTCGAGCAGTACTTC. This sequence encodes CASSGGDMGLVEQYF.

The rearrangement uses TRBV27 and TRBJ1-5, with D unclear. Trimming removed 10 bases from V and 0 bases from J, with 10 bases in between. The CDR3 is 13 residues long. Germline V gives CDR1 MNHEY, CDR2 SMNVEV (reference sequence). The CDR3 DNA reads TGTGCCACACGTACAACTAGCAATCAGCCCCAGCATTTT. Translating it yields CATRTTSNQPQHF.

This clone was counted once. The chain carries TRBV29-1 and TRBJ2-3; 7 bases align to TRBD2. With 4 bases clipped from V and 4 bases from J, the junction kept 5 bases outside the gene matches. The CDR3 totals 13 residues. CDR1 and CDR2 (germline): SQVTM, ANQGSEA. CDR3 coding DNA: TGCAGCGTTGGGGAGCGGGGCCCAGATACGCAGTATTTT. This codes for CSVGERGPDTQYF.

The genes are TRBV28 and TRBJ2-3; the D is unclear. From germline, CDR1 is MDHEN and CDR2 SYDVKM. Trimming shortened V by 3 bases and J by 3 bases, and 19 bases separated the two germline ends. The CDR3 consists of 17 residues. CDR3 nucleotide sequence: TGTGCCAGCAGTTTTACGTCGACATCTGATCATACAGATACGCAGTATTTT. Protein: CASSFTSTSDHTDTQYF. Using reference TRBV28 and TRBJ2-3 for the parts outside the CDR3, the full variable domain is DVKVTQSSRYLVKRTGEKVFLECVQDMDHENMFWYRQDPGLGLRLIYFSYDVKMKEKGDIPEGYSVSREKKERFSLILESASTNQTSMYLCASSFTSTSDHTDTQYFGPGTRLTVL.

The V and J genes are TRBV27 and TRBJ2-1; 8 nucleotides match TRBD1. There are 17 residues in the CDR3. Germline V gene lookup returns CDR1 MNHEY and CDR2 SMNVEV (reference sequence). The V segment lost 5 bases and the J segment 6 bases; nucleotides outside the gene matches: 15. In nucleotides, the CDR3 is TGTGCCAGCAGTCTCCGACGCTCGGGGACAGGAGGCAATGAGCAGTTCTTC. Its translation is CASSLRRSGTGGNEQFF.

CDR3 protein: CSVETGRGYTF. CDR3 DNA: TGCAGCGTTGAAACAGGACGAGGCTACACCTTC. The chain uses TRBV29-1 and TRBJ1-2, with a tentative D call TRBD1 (5 bases). The CDR3 sequence is 11 residues long. Trimming cost V 2 bases and J 8 bases, with 9 bases left between them. CDR1 SQVTM and CDR2 ANQGSEA come from the germline V gene.

This chain joins TRBV12-3 or TRBV12-4 and TRBJ1-2, with TRBD1 matching 7 bases. The ends lost 5 bases at V and 6 bases at J; junction bases unmatched: 3. This CDR3 region has 12 residues. CDR3: CASSGTVNGYTF. The CDR3 coding sequence is TGTGCCAGCAGTGGGACAGTGAATGGCTACACCTTC.

The genes are TRBV28 and TRBJ2-7; a possible D gene is TRBD2 (6 bases). CDR1 and CDR2 (germline): MDHEN, SYDVKM. Between the trimmed V and J ends, which lost 2 bases and 2 bases, there was a span of 19 bases. This CDR3 contains 17 residues. The DNA for the CDR3 is TGTGCCAGCAGTTTAATAGCACAGGCCGGGAGTACCTACGAGCAGTACTTC. Translation: CASSLIAQAGSTYEQYF.

This clone was counted once. The chain links TRBV27 to TRBJ1-2; 10 bases match TRBD1. This CDR3 spans 18 amino acids. The junction had 17 bases not matched to a gene; V was cut back by 6 bases and J by 4 bases. The germline gives CDR1 MNHEY, CDR2 SMNVEV (reference sequence). The CDR3 region has the DNA TGTGCCAGCAGACAAAACCCAGCAAGACAGGGGGCGGGCTATGGCTACACCTTC. It codes for CASRQNPARQGAGYGYTF.

The J gene is TRBJ1-2, the V gene TRBV7-2; TRBD1 might be the D (5 bases). The germline V gene encodes CDR1 SGHTA and CDR2 FQGNSA. This CDR3 region has 13 residues. Between the trimmed V and J ends, which lost 1 base and 8 bases, there was a span of 11 bases. The CDR3 DNA reads as TGTGCCAGCAGCTTAGGCAGGGTAGGCGGCTACACCTTC. Translation: CASSLGRVGGYTF. The whole variable domain, remainder taken from reference TRBV7-2 and TRBJ1-2, is GAGVSQSPSNKVTEKGKDVELRCDPISGHTALYWYRQSLGQGLEFLIYFQGNSAPDKSGLPSDRFSAERTGGSVSTLTIQRTQQEDSAVYLCASSLGRVGGYTFGSGTRLTVV.

The chain links TRBV30 to TRBJ2-6; TRBD1 is a possible D gene (5 bases). The CDR3 runs 17 residues. Trimming pared 0 bases from V and 0 bases from J, leaving 12 bases between. The germline gives CDR1 GTSNPN, CDR2 SVGIG (reference sequence). The CDR3: CAWSVGWQGSGANVLTF. The CDR3 DNA follows: TGTGCCTGGAGTGTAGGATGGCAGGGCTCTGGGGCCAACGTCCTGACTTTC.

The chain links TRBV6-5 to TRBJ2-5; D is possibly TRBD2 (6 bases). This CDR3 region has 14 residues. Germline V CDR1 and CDR2: MNHEY, SVGAGI. V lost 4 bases to trimming and J lost 5 bases, with 14 bases between them. The chain's CDR3 is CASSSPGVVETQYF. In nucleotides, the CDR3 is TGTGCCAGCAGTTCACCGGGGGTCGTTGAGACCCAGTACTTC.

This chain links TRBV4-3 with TRBJ1-5; D call uncertain. Trimming took 0 bases from V and 0 from J, leaving 24 bases between them. The germline CDR1 and CDR2 sequences are LGHNA and YSLEER. The CDR3 has 21 residues. The CDR3 DNA sequence: TGCGCCAGCAGCCAAGATATCCCCGCCGAGGAGGGCCTATTTAGCAATCAGCCCCAGCATTTT. It specifies CASSQDIPAEEGLFSNQPQHF.

V is TRBV30 and J is TRBJ1-6; 10 positions agree with TRBD1. With 4 bases clipped from V and 8 bases from J, the junction kept 2 bases outside the gene matches. CDR1 is GTSNPN, CDR2 SVGIG, per germline (reference sequence). CDR3 length equals 13 residues. CDR3 amino acids: CAWKGQGDSPLHF. The CDR3 DNA follows: TGTGCCTGGAAAGGACAGGGGGATTCACCCCTCCACTTT.

The chain links TRBV13 to TRBJ2-2, with a possible D match to TRBD2 (6 bases). Germline CDR1 and CDR2: PRHDT and FYEKMQ (reference sequence). Trimming removed 10 bases at V and 5 bases at J, with 26 bases between. This CDR3 comprises 17 residues. The CDR3 nucleotides read TGTGCCACCCTAAAAAACTCGGGGAGAGGAGGGACCGGGGAGCTGTTTTTT. Translation gives CATLKNSGRGGTGELFF.

The chain combines TRBV19 with TRBJ1-2; 10 bases fit TRBD1. The CDR3 is made up of 15 amino acids. Trimming removed 3 bases from V and 3 bases from J; junction bases left unmatched: 4. Germline V CDR1 and CDR2: LNHDA, SQIVND (reference sequence). CDR3 nucleotide sequence: TGTGCCAGTAGTATTACGACAGGGGGCGACTATGGCTACACCTTC. Translating it yields CASSITTGGDYGYTF. The entire variable domain, with the rest obtained from reference TRBV19 and TRBJ1-2, is as follows: DGGITQSPKYLFRKEGQNVTLSCEQNLNHDAMYWYRQDPGQGLRLIYYSQIVNDFQKGDIAEGYSVSREKKESFPLTVTSAQKNPTAFYLCASSITTGGDYGYTFGSGTRLTVV.

This rearrangement joins TRBV6-6 to TRBJ1-6; D may be TRBD1 (5 bases). Germline CDR1 and CDR2: MNHNY and SVGAGI (reference sequence). The CDR3 loop spans 17 amino acids. Trimming cost V 5 bases and J 0 bases, with 14 bases left between them. This chain's CDR3 is CASSHSREASYNSPLHF. CDR3 bases: TGTGCCAGCAGTCATAGCAGGGAGGCCTCCTATAATTCACCCCTCCACTTT.

This chain uses TRBV6-5 with TRBJ2-7; 7 nucleotides align to TRBD1. Trimming removed 2 bases from V and 3 bases from J; junction bases left unmatched: 10. The CDR3 sequence is 16 residues long. CDR1 and CDR2 (germline): MNHEY, SVGAGI. CDR3 in DNA: TGTGCCAGCAGTTACACAGTCCCGGGACAGTTCTACGAGCAGTACTTC. It specifies CASSYTVPGQFYEQYF.

This sequence joins TRBV10-1 and TRBJ2-1; D is unresolved. Germline CDR1 WNHNN, CDR2 SYGVQD (reference sequence). V lost 0 bases and J 10 bases, leaving 10 bases between the germline ends. CDR3 size: 13 residues. CDR3 residues: CASSESLRREQFF. In DNA, the CDR3 is TGCGCCAGCAGTGAGTCGTTAAGGCGGGAGCAGTTCTTC.

This clone appeared a few times. This chain links TRBV19 with TRBJ1-5; tentative D call: TRBD1 (5 bases). The CDR3 length is 14 residues. CDR1 and CDR2 from the germline V gene are LNHDA and SQIVND (reference sequence). V was pared by 5 bases and J by 4 bases, with 12 bases between. CDR3 DNA sequence: TGTGCCAGTAGTCGGGGGGATGCAAATCAGCCCCAGCATTTT. Its translation is CASSRGDANQPQHF.

The chain uses TRBV19 and TRBJ1-5; tentatively, D is TRBD1 (6 bases). The CDR3 length is 13 residues. Trimming took off 4 bases at V and 6 bases at J, with 10 bases between the two ends. Germline V gene sequence: CDR1 LNHDA, CDR2 SQIVND (reference sequence). CDR3 in DNA: TGTGCCAGTAGTACAGGGGCAGCTCAGCCCCAGCATTTT. Encoded protein: CASSTGAAQPQHF.

The chain recombines TRBV4-1 with TRBJ1-6; D might be TRBD1 (6 bases). V was shortened by 0 bases and J by 9 bases, with 12 bases between the two germline ends. From germline, CDR1 is MGHRA and CDR2 YSYEKL. This CDR3 has 15 amino acids. The CDR3 DNA is TGCGCCAGCAGCCAAGAACGGGGGGCTAGTTCACCCCTCCACTTT. Its translation is CASSQERGASSPLHF.

The rearrangement joins TRBV24-1 to TRBJ2-3; D unclear. The CDR3 runs 13 residues. Trimming cost V 7 bases and J 0 bases, with 7 bases left between them. Germline V gives CDR1 KGHDR, CDR2 SFDVKD. CDR3 sequence reads: CATRSHSTDTQYF. For the CDR3, the DNA is TGTGCCACCAGGAGCCATAGCACAGATACGCAGTATTTT.

The V gene is TRBV5-6, the J gene TRBJ2-7; 7 bases match TRBD1. The CDR3 consists of 16 residues. V was clipped by 2 bases and J by 0 bases; unmatched bases: 8. Germline V gene data show CDR1 as SGHDT and CDR2 as YYEEEE. The CDR3 DNA is TGTGCCAGCAGCTTACGGACAGGAGGTAGCTCCTACGAGCAGTACTTC. Its translation: CASSLRTGGSSYEQYF.

The gene calls are TRBV11-2 and TRBJ2-2, with 9 bases that match TRBD2. Germline assignment: CDR1 SGHAT and CDR2 FQNNGV. The CDR3 contains 15 residues. Germline trimming cut 6 bases from V and 7 bases from J; bases unmatched to any gene: 9. This CDR3 reads CASRPSGAWGGELFF. The CDR3 coding sequence is TGTGCCAGCAGGCCTAGCGGGGCCTGGGGCGGGGAGCTGTTTTTT.

V gene TRBV3-1 (or the pseudogene TRBV3-2) combines with J gene TRBJ1-2, with D perhaps matching TRBD1 (6 bases). The germline gives CDR1 LGHDT, CDR2 YNNKEL (reference sequence). The V end lost 7 bases, the J end lost 6 bases, and 18 bases lay between the germline ends. There are 14 residues in the CDR3. CDR3 bases: TGTGCCAGCACCCCGGCCGAGGGGGGGAATGGCTACACCTTC. Amino acids: CASTPAEGGNGYTF.